This TCR beta chain is from a study of T cell repertoires in cytomegalovirus infection. Findings and caveats of the study: HLA-C-restricted CMV clonotypes gave the most frequent clonotype in two of eight donors.

Points on this clonotype: Its matching antigen is unknown.

Using its own MiXCR run on the reads, TCRdb lists one record per CDR3 protein. The table shows around 440,000 distinct CDR3 sequences, with 10% to 12% occurring only once. V gave up 2 bases and J gave up 7 bases, with 6 bases separating them. Germline V gene sequence: CDR1 MNHEY, CDR2 SVGEGT. The CDR3 extends over 13 amino acids. The source of this sequence is a human donor in good health (CMV status not recorded). Some clones in this sample may be carry-over from other donors' samples. The rearrangement joins TRBV6-2 or TRBV6-3 to TRBJ1-6; no firm D call. The sequenced sample was PBMCs. Here the CDR3 DNA reads TGTGCCAGCAGTTACGACCTCAATTCACCCCTCCACTTT. Residues: CASSYDLNSPLHF.